A selection of T cell receptor beta chains follows, all from one sample in a study of identical twins. TCRdb fed the 5' RACE reads into MiXCR, producing one record per CDR3 protein. The data show 400,000 to 550,000 distinct CDR3 sequences, about 20% seen once. The same data also went into a second study, on T cells expressing NK-cell markers.

Sequenced material: CD4+ T cells sorted from blood. These receptors all stem from a woman in her late teens or twenties in good health. Each CDR3 is given with its conserved first and last residue. A D gene is named only where the DNA matches it firmly. The size of a clone is reported for some rows only, either as once, few or many, or as a class for expanded clones.

>-|TRBJ1-5|-|TRBV12-3/TRBV12-4
TGTGCCAGCAGCCCGAGTACCGTACTGGGGGGACAGCCCCAGCATTTT
CASSPSTVLGGQPQHF
>TRBD1|TRBJ2-2|few|TRBV29-1
TGCAGCGTTGACAGGACAGGGGGGACCGGGGAGCTGTTTTTT
CSVDRTGGTGELFF
>TRBD2|TRBJ2-1|-|TRBV20-1
TGCAGTGCTAGAGATCGGCGGCGGGGGAGTGAGCAGTTCTTC
CSARDRRRGSEQFF
>-|TRBJ2-3|few|TRBV7-8
TGTGCCAGCAGTCCGGTCTGGGATACGCAGTATTTT
CASSPVWDTQYF
>-|TRBJ2-3|few|TRBV7-2
TGTGCCAGCAGCTTAACTTATACGCAGTATTTT
CASSLTYTQYF
>TRBD1|TRBJ2-6|few|TRBV19
TGTGCCAGTAGTATCCCGTATGGGACAGGGGCTCCCTCTGGGGCCAACGTCCTGACTTTC
CASSIPYGTGAPSGANVLTF
>-|TRBJ2-1|few|TRBV20-1
TGCAGTGCTAGAGTTCGGAGCTACTACAATGAGCAGTTCTTC
CSARVRSYYNEQFF
>TRBD2|TRBJ2-1|few|TRBV5-1
TGCGCCAGCAGCCTACTAGCGGGAGGAAACAATGAGCAGTTCTTC
CASSLLAGGNNEQFF
>-|TRBJ2-5|few|TRBV5-1
TGCGCCAGCAGCTTGGATTCGGGGGAAGAGACCCAGTACTTC
CASSLDSGEETQYF
>TRBD2|TRBJ2-5|-|TRBV20-1
TGCAGTGCTGTCCCGGGACTAGCGGGAGAGACCCAGTACTTC
CSAVPGLAGETQYF
>-|TRBJ1-2|few|TRBV6-5
TGTGCCAGCAGATATCAGGGGCTCTTTGGCTACACCTTC
CASRYQGLFGYTF
>TRBD2|TRBJ2-1|-|TRBV27
TGTGCCAGCAAGACACGGGAGGGTTTTAATGATGAGCAGTTCTTC
CASKTREGFNDEQFF
>-|TRBJ1-5|few|TRBV10-3
TGTGCCATCAGTGAAAAGGGGACGGGGCAGCCCCAGCATTTT
CAISEKGTGQPQHF
>-|TRBJ2-1|many|TRBV5-1
TGCGCCAGCAGCTTACCATCCAATGAGCAGTTCTTC
CASSLPSNEQFF
>TRBD2|TRBJ2-5|few|TRBV5-1
TGCGCCAGTAGCGGGGCGGATGGGGGAGAGACCCAGTACTTC
CASSGADGGETQYF
>-|TRBJ1-1|-|TRBV20-1
TGCAGTGGTAGGAGGCAGACCGACACTGAAGCTTTCTTT
CSGRRQTDTEAFF
>-|TRBJ2-7|-|TRBV3-1
TGTGCCAGCCGGGCGGGGCACGAGCAGTACTTC
CASRAGHEQYF
>-|TRBJ2-4|few|TRBV27
TGTGCCAGCCAGGGTAGAGAGGCCAAAAACATTCAGTACTTC
CASQGREAKNIQYF
>-|TRBJ2-1|-|TRBV20-1
TGCAGTGCTAGAGTAGGAGGAGATAGTAAGGAGCAGTTCTTC
CSARVGGDSKEQFF
>-|TRBJ2-3|-|TRBV7-3
TGTGCCAGCAGCCCCATGATTGGTTTGGATACGCAGTATTTT
CASSPMIGLDTQYF
>-|TRBJ1-2|-|TRBV5-1
TGCGCCAGCAGCTTGATGACAGACCACTACACCTTC
CASSLMTDHYTF
>TRBD2|TRBJ2-7|few|TRBV4-2
TGTGCCAGCAGCCAGCCCCCGGGACTAGCGATCCACGAGCAGTACTTC
CASSQPPGLAIHEQYF
>-|TRBJ2-7|-|TRBV20-1
TGCAGTGCTTCGGAGCTGAGTCCCTACGAGCAGTACTTC
CSASELSPYEQYF
>-|TRBJ2-3|many|TRBV2
TGTGCCAGCGGGTACACAGATACGCAGTATTTT
CASGYTDTQYF
>-|TRBJ1-2|-|TRBV20-1
TGCAGTGGGGGGGACGGACTTAACTATGGCTACACCTTC
CSGGDGLNYGYTF
>-|TRBJ1-4|many|TRBV20-1
TGCAGTGCTAGCGGGACGGGGAAAGGAGAAAAACTGTTTTTT
CSASGTGKGEKLFF
>TRBD1|TRBJ2-1|few|TRBV2
TGTGCCAGCAGTGAAAGGGGGACAGGGTACAATGAGCAGTTCTTC
CASSERGTGYNEQFF
>TRBD2|TRBJ2-1|few|TRBV7-8
TGTGCCAGCAAGGGACTAGCGTCCTACAATGAGCAGTTCTTC
CASKGLASYNEQFF
>-|TRBJ2-7|many|TRBV20-1
TGCACCGTGCTAGCAGTAAAAACCTACGAGCAGTACTTC
CTVLAVKTYEQYF
>-|TRBJ1-2|-|TRBV4-2
TGTGCCAGCAGCCTAAGGGGGGGACGGGCCAGCTATGGCTACACCTTC
CASSLRGGRASYGYTF
>TRBD2|TRBJ2-1|few|TRBV9
TGTGCCAGCAGCGCCGAGCCGACTAGCGCCTACAATGAGCAGTTCTTC
CASSAEPTSAYNEQFF
>-|TRBJ2-7|-|TRBV12-3/TRBV12-4
TGTGCCAGTACCGGGACACGGACGGCTTACGAGCAGTACTTC
CASTGTRTAYEQYF
>TRBD1|TRBJ2-7|many|TRBV5-1
TGCGCCAGCAGCTTTTTTCCCGGGACAGCGTCCTACGAGCAGTACTTC
CASSFFPGTASYEQYF
>-|TRBJ2-7|-|TRBV20-1
TGCAGTGCTAGTGGTCGATACGAGCAGTACTTC
CSASGRYEQYF
>-|TRBJ1-1|few|TRBV7-9
TGTGCCAGCAGCTTAAGCGCCTACACTGAAGCTTTCTTT
CASSLSAYTEAFF
>-|TRBJ1-1|-|TRBV12-3/TRBV12-4
TGTGCCAGCAGTTTCCCGGGGACCACTGAAGCTTTCTTT
CASSFPGTTEAFF
>-|TRBJ2-3|-|TRBV27
TGTGCCAGCACCCCTAAGGCGGTAGGGACAGATACGCAGTATTTT
CASTPKAVGTDTQYF
>-|TRBJ2-5|few|TRBV15
TGTGCCACCAGCAGTCTCGGGGGCCAAGAGACCCAGTACTTC
CATSSLGGQETQYF
>TRBD1|TRBJ1-5|few|TRBV6-1
TGTGCCAGCAGTCGGACAGGGGGCGCGAGCAATCAGCCCCAGCATTTT
CASSRTGGASNQPQHF
>-|TRBJ2-5|few|TRBV5-1
TGCGCCAGCAGCCCTATGCCGCGCGACAGGGAGACCCAGTACTTC
CASSPMPRDRETQYF
>-|TRBJ2-7|many|TRBV20-1
TGCAGTGCTAGAGACAGAGACTACGAGCAGTACTTC
CSARDRDYEQYF
>TRBD2|TRBJ2-3|few|TRBV24-1
TGTGCCACCAGAGCGGGAGTCACAGATACGCAGTATTTT
CATRAGVTDTQYF